These 31 T cell receptor beta chains were sequenced from one sample in a study of identifying expanded T cells in peripheral blood. Clones were read by immunoSEQ multiplex PCR, and TCRdb kept only the in-frame ones, dropping some. In the table there are approximately 110,000 clones, around 88% of which are singletons. Material: blood. The origin of the receptors is a person aged 18 to 70 in good health.

The rearrangement uses TRBV11-3 and TRBJ2-5; D unclear. Germline V gene sequence: CDR1 SGHNT, CDR2 YENEEA. The CDR3 covers 16 residues. V was pared by 5 bases and J by 2 bases, with 18 bases between. The CDR3 reads CASSPGLGYRQETQYF. CDR3 in DNA: TGTGCCAGCAGCCCCGGGCTAGGCTACCGTCAAGAGACCCAGTACTTC.

The gene calls are TRBV7-8 and TRBJ2-7; the D is unclear. Trimming left V 5 bases short and J 5 bases short, with 16 bases between. Germline values: CDR1 SGHVS, CDR2 FQNEAQ. CDR3 length: 14 amino acids. CDR3 nucleotides: TGTGCCAGCAGCCCCTTGGAAGGGCATAACGAGCAGTACTTC. This encodes CASSPLEGHNEQYF.

The CDR3 protein is CASSLRTANYGYTF. The CDR3 region has the DNA TGCGCCAGCAGCCTCCGGACCGCAAACTATGGCTACACCTTC. The V gene is TRBV5-1, the J gene TRBJ1-2; D ambiguous. The V end lost 4 bases, the J end lost 2 bases, and 12 bases lay between the germline ends. In germline, CDR1 is SGHRS, CDR2 YFSETQ. The CDR3 totals 14 residues.

This chain uses TRBV5-1 with TRBJ2-7; D may be TRBD1 (6 bases). Looked up from germline, CDR1 is SGHRS and CDR2 is YFSETQ. Trimming pared 0 bases from V and 2 bases from J, leaving 9 bases between. The CDR3 loop spans 14 amino acids. CDR3 amino acids: CASSLGTAPYEQYF. The CDR3 coding sequence is TGCGCCAGCAGCTTGGGGACAGCACCCTACGAGCAGTACTTC.

This chain links TRBV6-5 with TRBJ1-4; tentative D call: TRBD1 (5 bases). V lost 3 bases, J lost 8 bases, and 13 bases lay in between. CDR3 length: 14 amino acids. The germline V gene encodes CDR1 MNHEY and CDR2 SVGAGI. In DNA form, the CDR3 reads TGTGCCAGCAGTTATTCACAGGCCTTAGAAAAACTGTTTTTT. The encoded protein is CASSYSQALEKLFF.

This chain links TRBV5-8 with TRBJ1-2; D is unclear. The V end was cut by 6 bases, the J end by 4 bases, with 16 bases between. Germline V gene data show CDR1 as SGHTS and CDR2 as YDEGEE. This CDR3 spans 14 amino acids. The CDR3 DNA sequence: TGTGCCAGCACCCAACTGGGGAACATCTATGGCTACACCTTC. Its translation is CASTQLGNIYGYTF.

In the case of this clone: Within the sample, other DNA sequences also encode this same CDR3. The chain carries TRBV11-3 and TRBJ2-1; 9 bases agree with TRBD1. Trimming removed 4 bases from V and 1 base from J; junction bases left unmatched: 2. The CDR3 length is 15 residues. Germline V gives CDR1 SGHNT, CDR2 YENEEA. DNA for the CDR3: TGTGCCAGCAGCTCCGGACAGGGGTCCTACAATGAGCAGTTCTTC. This encodes CASSSGQGSYNEQFF.

The chain uses TRBV29-1 and TRBJ1-2, with D unclear. The germline gives CDR1 SQVTM, CDR2 ANQGSEA. The V and J ends lost 4 bases and 4 bases respectively, with 10 bases between them. This CDR3 region has 12 residues. Here the CDR3 reads CSVVITTYGYTF. DNA for the CDR3: TGCAGCGTTGTGATAACAACCTATGGCTACACCTTC.

This chain connects TRBV7-8 to TRBJ1-5; D gene ambiguous. Germline lookup yields CDR1 SGHVS and CDR2 FQNEAQ. CDR3 length: 16 amino acids. V gave up 3 bases and J gave up 0 bases, with 12 bases separating them. CDR3 in DNA: TGTGCCAGCAGCTTGTTGGGGATATATAGCAATCAGCCCCAGCATTTT. Residues: CASSLLGIYSNQPQHF.

This clone was picked up one time. The chain carries TRBV19 and TRBJ1-4; 8 bases match TRBD1. Germline CDR1 LNHDA, CDR2 SQIVND (reference sequence). The V and J ends lost 4 bases and 3 bases, in that order; junction bases with no gene match: 4. The CDR3 is made up of 15 amino acids. Written as DNA, the CDR3 is TGTGCCAGTAGTACCCTGACAGGGGCTAATGAAAAACTGTTTTTT. Its protein is CASSTLTGANEKLFF.

V is TRBV27 and J is TRBJ1-4; D is unresolved. Trimming cost V 5 bases and J 2 bases, with 9 bases left between them. CDR3 length: 14 amino acids. CDR1 and CDR2 (germline): MNHEY, SMNVEV (reference sequence). The CDR3 DNA sequence: TGTGCCAGCAGTCCAGACATCACTAATGAAAAACTGTTTTTT. Amino acid sequence: CASSPDITNEKLFF.

This rearrangement joins TRBV4-3 to TRBJ2-7, with D perhaps being TRBD1 or TRBD2 (6 bases each). Per the germline V gene, CDR1 is LGHNA and CDR2 is YSLEER. This CDR3 spans 15 amino acids. V was cut by 1 base and J by 8 bases, with 18 bases left in between. The CDR3 bases are TGCGCCAGCAGCCAAGGAGGGGGGTCAATCAATCAGCAGTACTTC. Its protein product is CASSQGGGSINQQYF.

The V and J genes are TRBV13 and TRBJ2-5; possibly TRBD1 for D (6 bases). Trimming took 5 bases from V and 0 from J, leaving 13 bases between them. The germline V gene encodes CDR1 PRHDT and CDR2 FYEKMQ (reference sequence). The CDR3 length is 15 residues. The CDR3 reads CASSQARDNQETQYF. The CDR3 region has the DNA TGTGCCAGCAGCCAAGCCCGGGACAACCAAGAGACCCAGTACTTC.

The chain recombines TRBV5-6 with TRBJ2-1, with 16 bases matching TRBD2. The CDR3 runs to 19 residues. V was pared by 4 bases and J by 9 bases, with 16 bases of the junction left unmatched. Per germline, CDR1 SGHDT and CDR2 YYEEEE. As DNA, the CDR3 is TGTGCCAGCAGCCCAGGTGGGACTAGCGGGGGGGCAGTCCTCAGTGAGCAGTTCTTC. It encodes CASSPGGTSGGAVLSEQFF. Looking up the rest from reference TRBV5-6 and TRBJ2-1 gives the full variable domain: DAGVTQSPTHLIKTRGQQVTLRCSPKSGHDTVSWYQQALGQGPQFIFQYYEEEERQRGNFPDRFSGHQFPNYSSELNVNALLLGDSALYLCASSPGGTSGGAVLSEQFFGPGTRLTVL.

This clone was detected ten times or more. As DNA, the CDR3 is TGCGCCAGCGCCCGGGACGGACTCAATTCACCCCTCCACTTT. As protein: CASARDGLNSPLHF. The genes are TRBV5-1 and TRBJ1-6, with D possibly being TRBD1 (5 bases). Trimming took off 7 bases at V and 7 bases at J, with 15 bases between the two ends. The CDR3 contains 14 residues. Per the germline V gene, CDR1 is SGHRS and CDR2 is YFSETQ.

The V and J genes are TRBV7-9 and TRBJ2-3; D is possibly TRBD1 (5 bases). Germline-derived CDR1 and CDR2 are SEHNR and FQNEAQ (reference sequence). The CDR3 contains 14 residues. V dropped 2 bases and J dropped 4 bases, with 10 bases sitting between them. The CDR3 protein is CASSLQGGADTQYF. DNA for the CDR3: TGTGCCAGCAGCTTACAGGGTGGCGCAGATACGCAGTATTTT.

To note about this clone: The sample contains more than one DNA sequence encoding this CDR3. V and J are TRBV11-3 and TRBJ2-1; TRBD1 aligns across 8 bases. The ends lost 4 bases at V and 1 base at J; junction bases unmatched: 3. Germline CDR1 and CDR2: SGHNT and YENEEA. The CDR3 has 15 amino acids. In DNA form, the CDR3 reads TGTGCCAGCAGCTCCGGACAGGGATCCTACAATGAGCAGTTCTTC. It translates to CASSSGQGSYNEQFF.

The chain carries TRBV7-2 and TRBJ2-2; D possibly corresponds to TRBD1 (6 bases). V was shortened by 5 bases and J by 2 bases, with 12 bases between the two germline ends. The length of the CDR3 is 15 residues. Germline values: CDR1 SGHTA, CDR2 FQGNSA. The CDR3 sequence is CASSRDKYNTGELFF. In DNA, the CDR3 is TGTGCCAGCAGCCGGGACAAGTATAACACCGGGGAGCTGTTTTTT.

The V call is TRBV21-1, the J call TRBJ2-1; the table gives TRBD1 as D, unverified against the DNA. TRBV21-1 is described as a pseudogene. The CDR3 is 15 residues long. The CDR3 DNA reads TGTGCCAGCACCCGAGGGCCAGGGGGCTGCAGTGAGCAGTTCTTC. It is translated as CASTRGPGGCSEQFF.

The chain uses TRBV4-1 and TRBJ2-7; 9 nucleotides agree with TRBD1. The ends lost 4 bases at V and 4 bases at J; junction bases unmatched: 11. This CDR3 has 16 residues. Germline-derived CDR1 and CDR2 are MGHRA and YSYEKL. The CDR3 region has the DNA TGCGCCAGCAGCCTGAGGTCGGGGACAGGGAAATACGAGCAGTACTTC. Encoded protein: CASSLRSGTGKYEQYF.

The chain uses TRBV18 and TRBJ2-7; 9 nucleotides match TRBD1. The CDR3 is 15 residues long. Germline V gene data show CDR1 as KGHSH and CDR2 as LQKENI. V lost 3 bases to trimming and J lost 1 base; unmatched junction nucleotides: 4. CDR3 residues: CASSPRGQGSYEQYF. CDR3 in DNA: TGTGCCAGCTCACCGCGGGGACAGGGATCCTACGAGCAGTACTTC.

The gene calls are TRBV7-6 and TRBJ1-2; 7 bases are a match to TRBD1. From germline, CDR1 is SGHVS and CDR2 FNYEAQ. V dropped 5 bases and J dropped 5; count of bases not matched to a gene: 11. The CDR3 loop spans 15 amino acids. The CDR3 sequence is CASSATGASEYGYTF. CDR3 nucleotide sequence: TGTGCCAGCAGCGCAACAGGGGCTTCGGAGTATGGCTACACCTTC.

This clone occurred once. The CDR3 region is CASSLGGLNTEAFF. Here the CDR3 DNA reads TGTGCCAGCAGCTTGGGGGGACTGAACACTGAAGCTTTCTTT. V is TRBV13 and J is TRBJ1-1; tentative D call: TRBD1 (5 bases). The germline CDR1 and CDR2 sequences are PRHDT and FYEKMQ (reference sequence). This CDR3 contains 14 residues. V was pared by 3 bases and J by 0 bases, with 8 bases between.

This chain links TRBV7-2 with TRBJ1-2; D is uncertain. Germline loops: CDR1 SGHTA, CDR2 FQGNSA. There are 13 residues in the CDR3. V lost 5 bases and J lost 5, with 12 bases in between. The CDR3 loop is CASSPSDWYGYTF. CDR3 DNA sequence: TGTGCCAGCAGCCCGAGCGACTGGTATGGCTACACCTTC.

The chain recombines TRBV19 with TRBJ2-7; 8 nucleotides agree with TRBD1. With V trimmed by 6 bases and J by 7 bases, 11 bases remained unmatched. Germline-derived CDR1 and CDR2 are LNHDA and SQIVND (reference sequence). The CDR3 contains 14 residues. This CDR3 reads CASSWTGRMGEQYF. Written as DNA, the CDR3 is TGTGCCAGTAGCTGGACAGGGAGAATGGGAGAGCAGTACTTC.

The V and J genes are TRBV19 and TRBJ1-6; D is perhaps TRBD1 (5 bases). The germline V gene has CDR1 LNHDA and CDR2 SQIVND (reference sequence). V was trimmed by 4 bases and J by 6 bases, leaving 13 bases between them. This CDR3 is built from 15 residues. The CDR3 DNA sequence: TGTGCCAGTAGTAACTCGCTTGGGGGTAATTCACCCCTCCACTTT. It specifies CASSNSLGGNSPLHF.

This rearrangement joins TRBV7-2 to TRBJ2-1, with 9 nucleotides matching TRBD2. Germline V lookup: CDR1 SGHTA, CDR2 FQGNSA. This CDR3 comprises 17 residues. The V segment lost 1 base and the J segment 3 bases; nucleotides outside the gene matches: 7. Here the CDR3 reads CASSLEVLAGVYNEQFF. The CDR3 DNA follows: TGTGCCAGCAGCTTAGAGGTCTTAGCGGGGGTCTACAATGAGCAGTTCTTC.

V usage is TRBV10-3 and J usage is TRBJ2-5; a weak D match, TRBD2 (7 bases). With 6 bases removed from V and 5 bases from J, the gap between germline ends came to 16 bases. The V gene's germline CDR1 is ENHRY and CDR2 SYGVKD. This CDR3 has 14 residues. CDR3 amino acids: CAISTRGPGETQYF. CDR3 in DNA: TGTGCCATCAGCACGCGGGGGCCGGGGGAGACCCAGTACTTC.

The chain is built from TRBV11-2 and TRBJ2-5; D is undetermined. CDR1 and CDR2 from the germline V gene are SGHAT and FQNNGV. Trimming left V 1 base short and J 6 bases short, with 15 bases between. The CDR3 has 15 residues. The CDR3 loop is CASSLVAGVHQTQYF. CDR3 DNA: TGTGCCAGCAGCTTAGTGGCAGGTGTTCACCAGACCCAGTACTTC.

This sequence joins TRBV29-1 and TRBJ1-5; 10 nucleotides line up with TRBD1. This CDR3 is built from 14 residues. The V gene's germline CDR1 is SQVTM and CDR2 ANQGSEA. Trimming took 6 bases from V and 2 from J; bases not matched to a gene: 4. The CDR3 is CSVGTGDGNQPQHF. CDR3 nucleotide sequence: TGCAGCGTAGGGACAGGGGACGGCAATCAGCCCCAGCATTTT.

The chain carries TRBV5-1 and TRBJ2-2, with 10 positions matching TRBD1. The CDR3 spans 15 residues. CDR1 and CDR2 (germline): SGHRS, YFSETQ. V was pared by 4 bases and J by 7 bases, with 7 bases of the junction left unmatched. DNA of the CDR3: TGCGCCAGCAGCCTAGGGACAGGGGCCAGCGGGGAGCTGTTTTTT. This encodes CASSLGTGASGELFF.